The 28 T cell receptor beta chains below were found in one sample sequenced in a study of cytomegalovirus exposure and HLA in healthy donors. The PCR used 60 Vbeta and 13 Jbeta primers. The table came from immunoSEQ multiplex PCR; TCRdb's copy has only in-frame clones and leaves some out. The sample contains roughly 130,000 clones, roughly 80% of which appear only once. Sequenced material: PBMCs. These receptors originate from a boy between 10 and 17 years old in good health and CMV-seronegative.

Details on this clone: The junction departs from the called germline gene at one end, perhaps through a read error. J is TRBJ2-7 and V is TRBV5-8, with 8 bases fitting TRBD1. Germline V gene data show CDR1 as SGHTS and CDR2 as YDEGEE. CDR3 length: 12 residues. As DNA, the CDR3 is TGTGCCAGCAGCTTAGCCGACAGGGGCGATAGCTTC. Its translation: CASSLADRGDSF. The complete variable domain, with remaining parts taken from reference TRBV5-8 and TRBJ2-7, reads EAGVTQSPTHLIKTRGQQATLRCSPISGHTSVYWYQQALGLGLQFLLWYDEGEERNRGNFPPRFSGRQFPNYSSELNVNALELEDSALYLCASSLADRGDSFGPGTRLTVT.

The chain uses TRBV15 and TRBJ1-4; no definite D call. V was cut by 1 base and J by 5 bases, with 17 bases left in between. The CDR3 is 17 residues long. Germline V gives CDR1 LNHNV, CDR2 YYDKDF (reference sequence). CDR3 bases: TGTGCCACCAGCAGAGGCCCTTTACTAGCCTTGAATGAAAAACTGTTTTTT. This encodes CATSRGPLLALNEKLFF.

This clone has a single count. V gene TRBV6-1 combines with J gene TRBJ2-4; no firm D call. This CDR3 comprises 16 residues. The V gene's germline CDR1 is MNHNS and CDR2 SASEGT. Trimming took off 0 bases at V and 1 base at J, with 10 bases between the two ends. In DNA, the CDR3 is TGTGCCAGCAGTGAAGCGCAGCGTGGGGCCAAAAACATTCAGTACTTC. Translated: CASSEAQRGAKNIQYF.

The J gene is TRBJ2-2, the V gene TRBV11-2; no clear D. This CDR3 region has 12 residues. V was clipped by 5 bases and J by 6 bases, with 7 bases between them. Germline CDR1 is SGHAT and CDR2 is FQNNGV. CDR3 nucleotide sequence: TGTGCCAGCAGCCCTTTATCCGGGGAGCTGTTTTTT. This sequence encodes CASSPLSGELFF. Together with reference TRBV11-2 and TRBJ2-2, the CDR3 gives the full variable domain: EAGVAQSPRYKIIEKRQSVAFWCNPISGHATLYWYQQILGQGPKLLIQFQNNGVVDDSQLPKDRFSAERLKGVDSTLKIQPAKLEDSAVYLCASSPLSGELFFGEGSRLTVL.

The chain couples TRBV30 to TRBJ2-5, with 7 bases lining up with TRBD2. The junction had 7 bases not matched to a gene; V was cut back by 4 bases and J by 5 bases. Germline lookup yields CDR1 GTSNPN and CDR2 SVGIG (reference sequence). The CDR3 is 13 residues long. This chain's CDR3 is CAWNMWGGETQYF. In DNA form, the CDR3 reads TGTGCCTGGAATATGTGGGGGGGGGAGACCCAGTACTTC. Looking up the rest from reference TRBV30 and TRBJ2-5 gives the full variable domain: SQTIHQWPATLVQPVGSPLSLECTVEGTSNPNLYWYRQAAGRGLQLLFYSVGIGQISSEVPQNLSASRPQDRQFILSSKKLLLSDSGFYLCAWNMWGGETQYFGPGTRLLVL.

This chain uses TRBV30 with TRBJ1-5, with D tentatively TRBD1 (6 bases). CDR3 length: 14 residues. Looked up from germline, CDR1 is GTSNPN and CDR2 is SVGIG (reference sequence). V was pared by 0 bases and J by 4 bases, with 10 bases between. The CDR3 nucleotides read TGTGCCTGGAGTGTAGAAGGGGGTAATCAGCCCCAGCATTTT. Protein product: CAWSVEGGNQPQHF.

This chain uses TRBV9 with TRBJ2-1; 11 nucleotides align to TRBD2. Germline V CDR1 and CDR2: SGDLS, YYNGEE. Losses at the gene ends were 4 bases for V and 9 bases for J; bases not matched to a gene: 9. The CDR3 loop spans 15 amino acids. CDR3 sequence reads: CASSPLAGGGSEQFF. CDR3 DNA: TGTGCCAGCAGCCCTCTAGCGGGAGGAGGGAGTGAGCAGTTCTTC.

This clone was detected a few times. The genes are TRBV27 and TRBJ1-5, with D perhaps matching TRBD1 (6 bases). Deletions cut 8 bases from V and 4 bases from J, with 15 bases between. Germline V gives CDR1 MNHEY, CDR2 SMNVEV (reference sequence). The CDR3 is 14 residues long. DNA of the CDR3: TGTGCCAGCCGACGGGGGGCGTGGAATCAGCCCCAGCATTTT. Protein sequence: CASRRGAWNQPQHF.

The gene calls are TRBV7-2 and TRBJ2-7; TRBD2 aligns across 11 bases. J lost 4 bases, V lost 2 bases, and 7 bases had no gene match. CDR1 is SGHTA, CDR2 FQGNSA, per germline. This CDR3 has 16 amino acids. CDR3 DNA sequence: TGTGCCAGCAGCTTATCCGGGACTAGCGGACCTTACGAGCAGTACTTC. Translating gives CASSLSGTSGPYEQYF.

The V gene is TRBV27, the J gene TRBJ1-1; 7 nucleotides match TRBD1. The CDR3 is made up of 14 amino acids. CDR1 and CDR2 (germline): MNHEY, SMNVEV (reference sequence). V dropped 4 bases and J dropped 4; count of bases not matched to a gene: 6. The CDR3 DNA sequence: TGTGCCAGCAGTTCGCTGCAGGGGGGCACTGAAGCTTTCTTT. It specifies CASSSLQGGTEAFF.

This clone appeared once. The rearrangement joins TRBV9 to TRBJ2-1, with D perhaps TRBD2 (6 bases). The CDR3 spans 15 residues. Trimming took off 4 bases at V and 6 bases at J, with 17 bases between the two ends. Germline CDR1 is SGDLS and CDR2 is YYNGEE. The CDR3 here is CASSPGERGANEQFF. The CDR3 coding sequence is TGTGCCAGCAGCCCCGGGGAGCGCGGGGCCAATGAGCAGTTCTTC. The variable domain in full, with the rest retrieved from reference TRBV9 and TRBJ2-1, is DSGVTQTPKHLITATGQRVTLRCSPRSGDLSVYWYQQSLDQGLQFLIQYYNGEERAKGNILERFSAQQFPDLHSELNLSSLELGDSALYFCASSPGERGANEQFFGPGTRLTVL.

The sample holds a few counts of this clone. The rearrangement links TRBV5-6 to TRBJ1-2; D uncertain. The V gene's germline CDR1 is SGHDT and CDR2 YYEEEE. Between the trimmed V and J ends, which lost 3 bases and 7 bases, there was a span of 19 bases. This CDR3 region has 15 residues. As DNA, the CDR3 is TGTGCCAGCAGCTACGTGAATGAAGCCAATTTTGGCTACACCTTC. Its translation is CASSYVNEANFGYTF.

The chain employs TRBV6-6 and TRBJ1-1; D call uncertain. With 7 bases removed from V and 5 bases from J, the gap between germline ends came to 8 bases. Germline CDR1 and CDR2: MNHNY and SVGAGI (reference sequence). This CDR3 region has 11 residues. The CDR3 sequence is CASITGTEAFF. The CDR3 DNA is TGTGCCAGCATTACGGGGACTGAAGCTTTCTTT.

This CDR3 reads CASSEGGHLTGELFF. CDR3 DNA sequence: TGTGCCAGCAGTGAAGGGGGACACCTCACCGGGGAGCTGTTTTTT. The chain couples TRBV6-1 to TRBJ2-2; D might be TRBD1 (6 bases). Between the trimmed V and J ends, which lost 1 base and 4 bases, there was a span of 10 bases. Germline-derived CDR1 and CDR2 are MNHNS and SASEGT. This CDR3 comprises 15 residues.

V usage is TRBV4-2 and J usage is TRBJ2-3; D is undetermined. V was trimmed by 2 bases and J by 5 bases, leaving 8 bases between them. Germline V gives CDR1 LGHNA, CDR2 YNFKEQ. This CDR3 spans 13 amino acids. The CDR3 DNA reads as TGTGCCAGCAGCCAATCGAGTAAAGATACGCAGTATTTT. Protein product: CASSQSSKDTQYF.

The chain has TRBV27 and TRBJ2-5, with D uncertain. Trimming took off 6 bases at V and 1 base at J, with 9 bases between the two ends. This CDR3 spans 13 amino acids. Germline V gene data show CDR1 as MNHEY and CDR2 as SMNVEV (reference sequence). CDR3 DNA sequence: TGTGCCAGCAGGGGCACCGGCCAAGAGACCCAGTACTTC. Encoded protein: CASRGTGQETQYF.

The CDR3, as DNA: TGTGCCAGCAGCGTAGGACTAGCGGGAGGGCCGGGGGACACCGGGGAGCTGTTTTTT. Translation gives CASSVGLAGGPGDTGELFF. The chain combines TRBV9 with TRBJ2-2; 14 bases agree with TRBD2. The V gene end was trimmed by 0 bases and the J gene end by 3 bases; junction bases not matched to a gene: 7. This CDR3 is 19 amino acids long. Germline V gene lookup returns CDR1 SGDLS and CDR2 YYNGEE.

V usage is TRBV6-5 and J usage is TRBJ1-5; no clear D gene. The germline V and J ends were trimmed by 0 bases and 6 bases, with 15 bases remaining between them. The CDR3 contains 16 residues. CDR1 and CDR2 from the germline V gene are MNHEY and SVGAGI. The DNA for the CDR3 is TGTGCCAGCAGTTACTCCCCGGACTTTGGAGGTCAGCCCCAGCATTTT. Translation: CASSYSPDFGGQPQHF.

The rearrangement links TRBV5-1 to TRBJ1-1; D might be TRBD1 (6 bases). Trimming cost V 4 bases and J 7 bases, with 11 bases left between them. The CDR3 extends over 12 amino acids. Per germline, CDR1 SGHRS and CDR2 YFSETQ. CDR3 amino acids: CASSVDRVEAFF. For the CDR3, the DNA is TGCGCCAGCAGCGTGGACAGAGTTGAAGCTTTCTTT.

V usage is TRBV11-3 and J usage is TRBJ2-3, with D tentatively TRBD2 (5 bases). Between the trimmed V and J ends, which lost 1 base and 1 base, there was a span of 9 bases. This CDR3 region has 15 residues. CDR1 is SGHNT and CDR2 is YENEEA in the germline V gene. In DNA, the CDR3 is TGTGCCAGCAGCTTAGGAGGGCCGGGCACAGATACGCAGTATTTT. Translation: CASSLGGPGTDTQYF.

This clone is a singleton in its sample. The CDR3 protein is CASSLWTSLEQYF. The CDR3 bases are TGTGCCAGCAGCTTATGGACATCCTTGGAGCAGTACTTC. This sequence joins TRBV11-2 and TRBJ2-7, with D possibly matching TRBD1 (5 bases). V dropped 2 bases and J dropped 7 bases, with 12 bases sitting between them. The CDR3 is made up of 13 amino acids. Germline assignment: CDR1 SGHAT and CDR2 FQNNGV.

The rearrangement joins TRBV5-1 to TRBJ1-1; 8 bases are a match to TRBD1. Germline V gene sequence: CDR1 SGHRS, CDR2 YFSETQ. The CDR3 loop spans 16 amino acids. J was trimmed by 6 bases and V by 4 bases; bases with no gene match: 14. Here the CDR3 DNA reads TGCGCCAGCAGCGGGACCGGACAGGGAGGTATACCTGAAGCTTTCTTT. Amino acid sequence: CASSGTGQGGIPEAFF.

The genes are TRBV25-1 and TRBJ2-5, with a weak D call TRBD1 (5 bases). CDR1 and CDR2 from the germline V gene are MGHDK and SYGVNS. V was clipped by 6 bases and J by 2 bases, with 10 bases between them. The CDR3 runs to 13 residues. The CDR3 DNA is TGTGCCAGCAGAGGGGTAGGGCAAGAGACCCAGTACTTC. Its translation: CASRGVGQETQYF. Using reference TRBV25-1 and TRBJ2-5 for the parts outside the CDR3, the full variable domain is EADIYQTPRYLVIGTGKKITLECSQTMGHDKMYWYQQDPGMELHLIHYSYGVNSTEKGDLSSESTVSRIRTEHFPLTLESARPSHTSQYLCASRGVGQETQYFGPGTRLLVL.

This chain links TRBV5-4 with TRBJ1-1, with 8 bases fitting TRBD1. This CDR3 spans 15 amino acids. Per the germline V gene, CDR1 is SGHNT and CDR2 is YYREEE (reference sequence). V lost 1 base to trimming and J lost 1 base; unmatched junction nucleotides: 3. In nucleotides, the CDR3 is TGTGCCAGCAGCTTGCAGGGGGCGTCGAACACTGAAGCTTTCTTT. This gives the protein CASSLQGASNTEAFF.

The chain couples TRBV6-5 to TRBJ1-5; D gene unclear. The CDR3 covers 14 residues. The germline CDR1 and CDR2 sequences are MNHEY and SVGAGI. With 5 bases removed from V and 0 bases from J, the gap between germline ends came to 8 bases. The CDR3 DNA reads TGTGCCAGCAGTGCGGGTAATAGCAATCAGCCCCAGCATTTT. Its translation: CASSAGNSNQPQHF.

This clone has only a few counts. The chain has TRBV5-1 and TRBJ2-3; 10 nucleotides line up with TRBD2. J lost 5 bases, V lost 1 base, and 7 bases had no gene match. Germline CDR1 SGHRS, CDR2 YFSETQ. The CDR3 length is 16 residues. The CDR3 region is CASSLNLAGVGDTQYF. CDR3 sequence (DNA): TGCGCCAGCAGCTTGAACCTAGCGGGAGTAGGAGATACGCAGTATTTT. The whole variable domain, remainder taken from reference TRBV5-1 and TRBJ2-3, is KAGVTQTPRYLIKTRGQQVTLSCSPISGHRSVSWYQQTPGQGLQFLFEYFSETQRNKGNFPGRFSGRQFSNSRSEMNVSTLELGDSALYLCASSLNLAGVGDTQYFGPGTRLTVL.

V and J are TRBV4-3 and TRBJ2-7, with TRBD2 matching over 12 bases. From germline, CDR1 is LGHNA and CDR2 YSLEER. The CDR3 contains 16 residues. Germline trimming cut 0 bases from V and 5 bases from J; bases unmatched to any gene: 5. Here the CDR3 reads CASSQEVRLAGDEQYF. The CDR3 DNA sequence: TGCGCCAGCAGCCAAGAGGTGCGACTAGCGGGAGACGAGCAGTACTTC.

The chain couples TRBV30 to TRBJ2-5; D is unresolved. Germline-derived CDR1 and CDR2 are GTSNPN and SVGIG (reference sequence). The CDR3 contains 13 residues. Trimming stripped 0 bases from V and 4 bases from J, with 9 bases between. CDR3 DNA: TGTGCCTGGAGTGTGAGACTGAGAGAGACCCAGTACTTC. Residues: CAWSVRLRETQYF.